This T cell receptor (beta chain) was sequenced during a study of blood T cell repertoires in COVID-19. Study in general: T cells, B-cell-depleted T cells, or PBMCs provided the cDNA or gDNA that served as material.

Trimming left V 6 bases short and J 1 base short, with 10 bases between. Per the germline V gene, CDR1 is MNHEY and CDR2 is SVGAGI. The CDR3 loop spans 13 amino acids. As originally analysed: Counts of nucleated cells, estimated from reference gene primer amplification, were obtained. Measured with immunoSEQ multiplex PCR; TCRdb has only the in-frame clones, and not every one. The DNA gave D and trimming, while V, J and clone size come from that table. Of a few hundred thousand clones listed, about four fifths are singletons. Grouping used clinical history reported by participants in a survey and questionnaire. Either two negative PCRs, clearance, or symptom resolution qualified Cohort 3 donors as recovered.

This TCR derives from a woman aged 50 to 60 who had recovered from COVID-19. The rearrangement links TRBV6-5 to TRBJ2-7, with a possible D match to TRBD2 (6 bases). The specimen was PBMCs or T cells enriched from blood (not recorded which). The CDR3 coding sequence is TGTGCCAGCAGCCTCCGGGGGTCCTACGAGCAGTACTTC. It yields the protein CASSLRGSYEQYF.